This entry lists 26 T cell receptor beta chains sequenced from one sample in a study of T cells after yellow fever vaccination. From the 5' RACE reads, TCRdb called clonotypes with MiXCR, one entry per CDR3 protein. The sample gives about 14,000 distinct CDR3 sequences, 7.3% of which show up once; 1.5% to 2% is in the top ten. Here the sequenced sample was PBMCs, either bulk or a sorted T-cell subset (CD4+, CD8+, memory, or dextramer-sorted; not recorded which), taken on the day of the yellow fever booster vaccination. The receptors derive from a man aged 18 to 35 who received the YFV17D yellow fever vaccine.

In regard to this clonotype: One junction end disagrees with the germline gene, perhaps due to a read error. The CDR3 reads CSAPPRGRTIEKLFF. The CDR3, as DNA: TGCAGTGCTCCCCCCCGCGGGAGAACTATTGAAAAACTGTTTTTT. The V call is TRBV20-1, the J call TRBJ1-4; D unclear. Germline CDR1 is DFQATT and CDR2 is SNEGSKA (reference sequence). This CDR3 contains 15 residues.

This clonotype showed up many times. The chain uses TRBV20-1 and TRBJ1-1; D not certain. Germline V gene data show CDR1 as DFQATT and CDR2 as SNEGSKA (reference sequence). The CDR3 contains 14 residues. Trimming removed 8 bases from V and 0 bases from J, with 16 bases in between. For the CDR3, the DNA is TGCAGTCCCCTAAGTGGGGTAATGAACACTGAAGCTTTCTTT. Translating gives CSPLSGVMNTEAFF.

By frequency in the sample, this clonotype is medium-sized (0.01 to 0.1%). The chain has TRBV12-3 or TRBV12-4 and TRBJ2-5, with 8 bases aligning to TRBD1. The CDR3 is 14 amino acids. Trimming at V came to 5 bases and at J to 4 bases, leaving 6 bases not matched to a gene. Written as DNA, the CDR3 is TGTGCCAGCAGTACAGGACAGGGAGTAGAGACCCAGTACTTC. As protein: CASSTGQGVETQYF.

In its sample, this clonotype was seen many times. The CDR3 here is CASGHGNYGYTF. In DNA form, the CDR3 reads TGTGCCAGCGGACACGGAAACTATGGCTACACCTTC. V and J are TRBV3-1 and TRBJ1-2; a possible D gene is TRBD1 (5 bases). V was trimmed by 8 bases and J by 2 bases, leaving 9 bases between them. Germline CDR1 reads LGHDT; CDR2 reads YNNKEL (reference sequence). This CDR3 spans 12 amino acids.

This clonotype has a count of ten or more. CDR3 sequence reads: CASSLPTISLTYTQYF. The CDR3 DNA follows: TGCGCCAGCAGCTTGCCGACTATCTCGCTTACATATACGCAGTATTTT. The chain uses TRBV5-1 and TRBJ2-3, with a weak D call TRBD2 (5 bases). CDR1 and CDR2 (germline): SGHRS, YFSETQ. The V end was cut by 1 base, the J end by 7 bases, with 19 bases between. CDR3 length: 16 amino acids.

In its sample, this clonotype was seen many times. The rearrangement links TRBV7-3 to TRBJ1-5; D remains unclear. This CDR3 is 16 amino acids long. CDR1 and CDR2 from the germline V gene are SGHTA and FQGTGA. Trimming shortened V by 3 bases and J by 1 base, and 13 bases separated the two germline ends. In DNA, the CDR3 is TGTGCCAGCAGCTTGAAGGGCATCTTGAGCAATCAGCCCCAGCATTTT. Translating gives CASSLKGILSNQPQHF.

This clonotype was counted at least ten times. This chain joins TRBV19 and TRBJ1-2; 7 bases agree with TRBD1. There are 13 residues in the CDR3. J was trimmed by 3 bases and V by 7 bases; bases with no gene match: 5. Germline V CDR1 and CDR2: LNHDA, SQIVND (reference sequence). The CDR3 loop is CASTIGQDYGYTF. The CDR3 DNA reads as TGTGCCAGTACTATCGGACAGGACTATGGCTACACCTTC. Filled out from reference TRBV19 and TRBJ1-2, the complete variable domain reads DGGITQSPKYLFRKEGQNVTLSCEQNLNHDAMYWYRQDPGQGLRLIYYSQIVNDFQKGDIAEGYSVSREKKESFPLTVTSAQKNPTAFYLCASTIGQDYGYTFGSGTRLTVV.

This clonotype was recorded many times. The CDR3 sequence: CASSFGPRQGNNEQFF. The CDR3 DNA sequence: TGTGCCAGCAGTTTTGGGCCGAGACAGGGGAACAATGAGCAGTTCTTC. This sequence joins TRBV28 and TRBJ2-1; 8 bases are shared with TRBD1. The CDR3 contains 16 residues. Germline V gene sequence: CDR1 MDHEN, CDR2 SYDVKM. V was clipped by 3 bases and J by 5 bases; unmatched bases: 9.

This clonotype was counted ten times or more. The gene calls are TRBV12-3 or TRBV12-4 and TRBJ2-7; a weak D match, TRBD2 (7 bases). The CDR3 spans 12 residues. V was pared by 8 bases and J by 2 bases, with 10 bases between. The CDR3 region is CASGGAPYEQYF. The CDR3 nucleotides read TGTGCCAGCGGGGGGGCGCCCTACGAGCAGTACTTC.

This clonotype showed up many times. This chain links TRBV11-2 with TRBJ2-7; D may be TRBD2 (5 bases). Trimming took 5 bases from V and 5 from J, leaving 13 bases between them. Germline V gene data show CDR1 as SGHAT and CDR2 as FQNNGV. CDR3 length: 13 amino acids. The CDR3 protein is CASSPYMGDEQYV. CDR3 DNA sequence: TGTGCCAGCAGCCCCTATATGGGAGACGAGCAGTACGTC.

This clonotype was detected ten times or more. The V and J genes are TRBV12-3 or TRBV12-4 and TRBJ2-5; 8 positions match TRBD2. With V trimmed by 6 bases and J by 5 bases, 11 bases remained unmatched. CDR3 size: 15 residues. CDR3: CASRGTSLGVETQYF. The CDR3 DNA follows: TGTGCCAGCAGGGGGACTAGTCTCGGTGTGGAGACCCAGTACTTC.

This clonotype has a count of ten or more. This sequence joins TRBV11-2 and TRBJ1-2; D call uncertain. The V gene's germline CDR1 is SGHAT and CDR2 FQNNGV. Trimming left V 1 base short and J 2 bases short, with 8 bases between. The CDR3 has 14 amino acids. CDR3 bases: TGTGCCAGCAGCTTAGTGGCAGCGAACTATGGCTACACCTTC. It codes for CASSLVAANYGYTF.

This clonotype was counted many times. The chain combines TRBV7-2 with TRBJ2-5; no definite D call. V was pared by 5 bases and J by 4 bases, with 8 bases between. CDR1 SGHTA and CDR2 FQGNSA come from the germline V gene. The CDR3 spans 12 residues. CDR3 protein: CASSNRLETQYF. CDR3 DNA: TGTGCCAGCAGCAACAGACTAGAGACCCAGTACTTC.

There are many counts of this clonotype. V and J are TRBV7-2 and TRBJ1-1; D gene unclear. V shed 5 bases and J shed 5 bases, with 6 bases lying between them. CDR3 length: 11 amino acids. Germline V gene data show CDR1 as SGHTA and CDR2 as FQGNSA. The DNA of the CDR3 is TGTGCCAGCAGCCGCCAAACTGAAGCTTTCTTT. This translates into CASSRQTEAFF.

This clonotype has at least ten counts. The V call is TRBV19, the J call TRBJ2-7; 9 bases are shared with TRBD1. V trimming: 8 bases; J trimming: 5 bases; junction bases outside the gene matches: 13. CDR1 is LNHDA, CDR2 SQIVND, per germline (reference sequence). The CDR3 consists of 15 residues. CDR3 coding DNA: TGTGCCAGTGCCTCATCTCGGACAGGGGCGAACGAGCAGTACTTC. It yields the protein CASASSRTGANEQYF. The complete variable domain, with remaining parts taken from reference TRBV19 and TRBJ2-7, reads DGGITQSPKYLFRKEGQNVTLSCEQNLNHDAMYWYRQDPGQGLRLIYYSQIVNDFQKGDIAEGYSVSREKKESFPLTVTSAQKNPTAFYLCASASSRTGANEQYFGPGTRLTVT.

This clonotype was picked up many times. The rearrangement links TRBV5-6 to TRBJ1-6, with 7 bases identical to TRBD1. Trimming removed 0 bases from V and 9 bases from J; junction bases left unmatched: 9. This CDR3 spans 16 amino acids. CDR1 is SGHDT and CDR2 is YYEEEE in the germline V gene. This CDR3 reads CASSLAGTEIFSPLHF. The CDR3 DNA is TGTGCCAGCAGCTTGGCCGGGACAGAGATTTTTTCACCCCTCCACTTT.

This clonotype was seen repeatedly, ten times or more. The rearrangement joins TRBV24-1 to TRBJ2-3, with D tentatively TRBD2 (5 bases). Per germline, CDR1 KGHDR and CDR2 SFDVKD. CDR3 length: 15 amino acids. Deletions cut 5 bases from V and 3 bases from J, with 14 bases between. CDR3 region: CATSGPPSGTDTQYF. The CDR3 coding sequence is TGTGCCACCAGTGGCCCCCCATCGGGGACAGATACGCAGTATTTT.

The chain links TRBV7-2 to TRBJ2-7, with 8 bases matching TRBD2. Unmatched junction bases numbered 6, after V lost 3 bases and J lost 2 bases. Germline V lookup: CDR1 SGHTA, CDR2 FQGNSA. There are 15 residues in the CDR3. CDR3 sequence (DNA): TGTGCCAGCAGCTTGGGGCTAGCGGGCACCTACGAGCAGTACTTC. Amino acids: CASSLGLAGTYEQYF.

By share of the sample, this clonotype is medium-sized. CDR3: CASSGEGWASSGANVLTF. CDR3 sequence (DNA): TGTGCCAGCAGCGGAGAGGGGTGGGCAAGCTCTGGGGCCAACGTCCTGACTTTC. The chain couples TRBV4-2 to TRBJ2-6; the D gene could be TRBD1 or TRBD2 (5 bases each). Trimming removed 5 bases at V and 0 bases at J, with 17 bases between. CDR3 size: 18 residues. Germline V CDR1 and CDR2: LGHNA, YNFKEQ.

This clonotype has at least ten counts. The chain is built from TRBV3-1 and TRBJ2-5, with D possibly matching TRBD2 (7 bases). The CDR3 length is 16 residues. V was clipped by 4 bases and J by 2 bases, with 17 bases between them. CDR1 LGHDT and CDR2 YNNKEL come from the germline V gene (reference sequence). CDR3 nucleotide sequence: TGTGCCAGCAGCCCTGAAGTGGGGGGGCGACAAGAGACCCAGTACTTC. Protein sequence: CASSPEVGGRQETQYF.

Ten or more counts support this clonotype. This chain links TRBV4-2 with TRBJ2-5; 10 bases are shared with TRBD2. The germline V gene encodes CDR1 LGHNA and CDR2 YNFKEQ. The trim removed 2 bases at V and 5 bases at J, leaving 8 bases unmatched. The CDR3 loop spans 16 amino acids. CDR3 DNA sequence: TGTGCCAGCAGCCAATTGAGCGGGGGGGCCGCCGAGACCCAGTACTTC. Its translation is CASSQLSGGAAETQYF.

At least ten counts were recorded for this clonotype. The rearrangement uses TRBV27 and TRBJ2-4, with 8 bases matching TRBD1. CDR1 MNHEY and CDR2 SMNVEV come from the germline V gene (reference sequence). J gave up 1 base and V 2 bases, and 1 base lay outside the gene matches. The CDR3 has 15 amino acids. This chain's CDR3 is CASSLNRGAKNIQYF. CDR3 nucleotide sequence: TGTGCCAGCAGTTTAAACAGGGGGGCCAAAAACATTCAGTACTTC.

There are many counts of this clonotype. The V and J genes are TRBV12-3 or TRBV12-4 and TRBJ2-7; D is undetermined. CDR3 size: 11 residues. The CDR3 nucleotides read TGTTTCCGAGGTGGCTTCCACGAGCAGTACTTC. Amino acid sequence: CFRGGFHEQYF.

This clonotype has ten or more counts. The chain carries TRBV20-1 and TRBJ1-2, with TRBD1 as a possible D gene (6 bases). The CDR3 totals 16 residues. Trimming removed 3 bases from V and 1 base from J, with 18 bases in between. Germline CDR1 is DFQATT and CDR2 is SNEGSKA (reference sequence). The CDR3 DNA sequence: TGCAGTGCTAGCGCGCTCCGGGACACATTTAACTATGGCTACACCTTC. Protein product: CSASALRDTFNYGYTF.

This clonotype was recorded many times. J is TRBJ2-7 and V is TRBV12-3 or TRBV12-4; D is possibly TRBD2 (5 bases). The V end was cut by 3 bases, the J end by 4 bases, with 10 bases between. This CDR3 is built from 13 residues. In DNA, the CDR3 is TGTGCCAGCAGTTTCCAACTAGGGTACGAGCAGTACTTC. The encoded protein is CASSFQLGYEQYF.

The table lists this clonotype with many counts. The chain is built from TRBV5-4 and TRBJ2-2; D not certain. The V end lost 4 bases, the J end lost 5 bases, and 6 bases lay between the germline ends. This CDR3 is built from 12 residues. Germline values: CDR1 SGHNT, CDR2 YYREEE (reference sequence). CDR3 nucleotide sequence: TGTGCCAGCAGCCCCAGTACCGGGGAGCTGTTTTTT. Translation gives CASSPSTGELFF.